This passage covers 28 T cell receptor beta chains from one sample sequenced in a study of control samples from healthy donors and cancer patients. Sequencing was performed with immunoSEQ multiplex PCR; in TCRdb, only in-frame clones are kept and a portion is missing. This sample has under 200,000 clones; around 96% occur once, and the top ten carry around 8.5%. The sample taken for sequencing was blood. The receptor source for this set is a woman aged 40 to 55 in good health.

This clone was counted a single time. The chain carries TRBV4-2 and TRBJ1-2; D is possibly TRBD1 (5 bases). Trimming pared 0 bases from V and 0 bases from J, leaving 11 bases between. CDR3 length equals 16 residues. Germline V lookup: CDR1 LGHNA, CDR2 YNFKEQ. The CDR3 sequence: CASSQDRVGPNYGYTF. CDR3 DNA sequence: TGTGCCAGCAGCCAAGACAGGGTCGGTCCTAACTATGGCTACACCTTC.

J is TRBJ2-2 and V is TRBV3-1 (or the pseudogene TRBV3-2); TRBD1 agrees at 7 bases. V shed 2 bases and J 5 bases; nucleotides not matched to a gene: 5. From germline, CDR1 is LGHDT and CDR2 YNNKEL (reference sequence). The CDR3 is made up of 15 amino acids. CDR3 coding DNA: TGTGCCAGCAGCCAATTCCCAGGGGGTACCGGGGAGCTGTTTTTT. Residues: CASSQFPGGTGELFF.

The genes are TRBV5-1 and TRBJ1-1, with 10 nucleotides matching TRBD1. The trim removed 3 bases at V and 3 bases at J, leaving 2 bases unmatched. Germline V CDR1 and CDR2: SGHRS, YFSETQ. The CDR3 runs 14 residues. CDR3 DNA sequence: TGCGCCAGCAGCTGGGACAGGGGTTACACTGAAGCTTTCTTT. This sequence encodes CASSWDRGYTEAFF. The entire variable domain, with the rest obtained from reference TRBV5-1 and TRBJ1-1, is as follows: KAGVTQTPRYLIKTRGQQVTLSCSPISGHRSVSWYQQTPGQGLQFLFEYFSETQRNKGNFPGRFSGRQFSNSRSEMNVSTLELGDSALYLCASSWDRGYTEAFFGQGTRLTVV.

The genes are TRBV6-2 or TRBV6-3 and TRBJ1-5; no reliable D call. Trimming removed 5 bases at V and 4 bases at J, with 6 bases between. The CDR3 length is 12 residues. CDR1 is MNHEY, CDR2 SVGEGT, per germline. The CDR3 is CASSRPNQPQHF. CDR3 nucleotide sequence: TGTGCCAGCAGTCGACCTAATCAGCCCCAGCATTTT.

J is TRBJ2-1 and V is TRBV19, with TRBD1 matching over 9 bases. Losses at the gene ends were 4 bases for V and 3 bases for J; bases not matched to a gene: 7. The CDR3 totals 16 residues. CDR1 LNHDA and CDR2 SQIVND come from the germline V gene (reference sequence). The DNA of the CDR3 is TGTGCCAGTAGTAGCCGGGGACAGGGACTCTACAATGAGCAGTTCTTC. It translates to CASSSRGQGLYNEQFF.

This clone turned up a few times. This chain joins TRBV10-3 and TRBJ2-1, with 9 bases identical to TRBD1. Germline CDR1 ENHRY, CDR2 SYGVKD. The CDR3 extends over 17 amino acids. V shed 0 bases, J shed 6 bases, and the junction held 9 bases outside the gene matches. CDR3 in DNA: TGTGCCATCAGTGAGTCAGCAGCGGGACAGGGTATCAATGAGCAGTTCTTC. This sequence encodes CAISESAAGQGINEQFF.

The genes are TRBV4-2 and TRBJ2-7; D unresolved. The CDR3 consists of 16 residues. Germline CDR1 is LGHNA and CDR2 is YNFKEQ. V was clipped by 0 bases and J by 2 bases, with 14 bases between them. CDR3 DNA sequence: TGTGCCAGCAGCCAAGAAGCCACGGCCCTCCCCTACGAGCAGTACTTC. Amino acid sequence: CASSQEATALPYEQYF.

The rearrangement joins TRBV7-2 to TRBJ1-1; D is ambiguous. V was trimmed by 2 bases and J by 8 bases, leaving 6 bases between them. Germline V gene data show CDR1 as SGHTA and CDR2 as FQGNSA. This CDR3 is 11 amino acids long. The CDR3 nucleotides are TGTGCCAGCAGCTTATCGCTCGAAGCTTTCTTT. The encoded protein is CASSLSLEAFF.

The J gene is TRBJ2-5, the V gene TRBV11-3; D perhaps matches TRBD1 (6 bases). Germline V gene data show CDR1 as SGHNT and CDR2 as YENEEA. The CDR3 loop spans 18 amino acids. The V gene lost 3 bases and the J gene lost 2 bases, with 22 bases spanning the gap. The CDR3 DNA sequence: TGTGCCAGCAGCTTGGGGGCCGTCGGGCTGGGGTTTCAAGAGACCCAGTACTTC. This translates into CASSLGAVGLGFQETQYF.

CDR3 region: CASSYPGETQYF. The DNA of the CDR3 is TGTGCCAGCAGTTACCCCGGGGAGACCCAGTACTTC. The chain is built from TRBV12-3 or TRBV12-4 and TRBJ2-5; D is unresolved. V was trimmed by 4 bases and J by 5 bases, leaving 8 bases between them. This CDR3 is built from 12 residues.

The chain combines TRBV9 with TRBJ1-3; D is uncertain. Deletions cut 2 bases from V and 1 base from J, with 10 bases between. The CDR3 totals 15 residues. Germline V gene sequence: CDR1 SGDLS, CDR2 YYNGEE. CDR3 sequence reads: CASSVRAVSGNTIYF. CDR3 sequence (DNA): TGTGCCAGCAGCGTCCGAGCGGTTTCTGGAAACACCATATATTTT.

This rearrangement joins TRBV5-1 to TRBJ1-6; D gene unclear. The V end lost 4 bases, the J end lost 5 bases, and 16 bases lay between the germline ends. Looked up from germline, CDR1 is SGHRS and CDR2 is YFSETQ. This CDR3 is 16 amino acids long. In DNA, the CDR3 is TGCGCCAGCAGCGAATTGGAGGGTGTAAATAATTCACCCCTCCACTTT. Protein: CASSELEGVNNSPLHF.

This chain links TRBV18 with TRBJ1-5, with unresolved D. This CDR3 is built from 13 residues. The V gene's germline CDR1 is KGHSH and CDR2 LQKENI. Deletions cut 5 bases from V and 3 bases from J, with 8 bases between. The CDR3 protein is CASSSQDNQPQHF. The CDR3 region has the DNA TGTGCCAGCTCAAGTCAGGACAATCAGCCCCAGCATTTT.

This rearrangement joins TRBV9 to TRBJ2-1, with D perhaps matching TRBD1 or TRBD2 (5 bases each). V lost 0 bases and J lost 8, with 9 bases in between. CDR3 length: 13 amino acids. Germline V gene lookup returns CDR1 SGDLS and CDR2 YYNGEE. CDR3 DNA sequence: TGTGCCAGCAGCGTAGAAATGGGGGATGAGCAGTTCTTC. Amino acids: CASSVEMGDEQFF.

This clone turned up a few times. As DNA, the CDR3 is TGTGCCATCAGTGAGGGGGGGTCTATTCGTTCACCCCTCCACTTT. Translated, it gives CAISEGGSIRSPLHF. V gene TRBV10-3 combines with J gene TRBJ1-6; perhaps TRBD1 as D (5 bases). The CDR3 spans 15 residues. Germline lookup yields CDR1 ENHRY and CDR2 SYGVKD. Trimming removed 2 bases from V and 9 bases from J, with 14 bases in between.

The rearrangement uses TRBV5-1 and TRBJ2-7; 9 positions match TRBD1. Looked up from germline, CDR1 is SGHRS and CDR2 is YFSETQ. Trimming at V came to 7 bases and at J to 3 bases, leaving 8 bases not matched to a gene. There are 14 residues in the CDR3. CDR3 sequence (DNA): TGCGCCAGCGGATGGGACAGGGTGGACTACGAGCAGTACTTC. Residues: CASGWDRVDYEQYF. The full variable domain, its missing parts supplied by reference TRBV5-1 and TRBJ2-7, is KAGVTQTPRYLIKTRGQQVTLSCSPISGHRSVSWYQQTPGQGLQFLFEYFSETQRNKGNFPGRFSGRQFSNSRSEMNVSTLELGDSALYLCASGWDRVDYEQYFGPGTRLTVT.

CDR3 nucleotides: TGCGCCAGCAGCCAAGTCGGGGGGCCCTACAATGAGCAGTTCTTC. Its protein is CASSQVGGPYNEQFF. This chain links TRBV4-3 with TRBJ2-1; tentative D call: TRBD2 (7 bases). CDR1 is LGHNA and CDR2 is YSLEER in the germline V gene. The CDR3 has 15 amino acids. V gave up 1 base and J gave up 2 bases, with 9 bases separating them.

In DNA, the CDR3 is TGTGCCATCAGTGAGGCAGGGGGGACTGGGGGCTACACCTTC. It yields the protein CAISEAGGTGGYTF. The chain has TRBV10-3 and TRBJ1-2; 7 bases agree with TRBD1. This CDR3 spans 14 amino acids. Losses at the gene ends were 2 bases for V and 8 bases for J; bases not matched to a gene: 8. CDR1 and CDR2 from the germline V gene are ENHRY and SYGVKD.

The rearrangement joins TRBV7-3 to TRBJ2-7; perhaps D is TRBD1 or TRBD2 (5 bases each). Germline V gene data show CDR1 as SGHTA and CDR2 as FQGTGA. V dropped 5 bases and J dropped 3 bases, with 11 bases sitting between them. The CDR3 runs 13 residues. This CDR3 is CASSIRDGYEQYF. The CDR3 coding sequence is TGTGCCAGCAGCATCCGGGACGGCTACGAGCAGTACTTC.

This rearrangement joins TRBV6-1 to TRBJ2-2; 7 bases agree with TRBD1. V trimming: 4 bases; J trimming: 4 bases; junction bases outside the gene matches: 9. The CDR3 runs 16 residues. Germline V gene sequence: CDR1 MNHNS, CDR2 SASEGT. The CDR3 here is CASSVLKGQPTGELFF. The CDR3 DNA reads TGTGCCAGCAGTGTACTGAAGGGACAGCCCACCGGGGAGCTGTTTTTT.

The chain couples TRBV18 to TRBJ1-5; D gene ambiguous. V was cut by 3 bases and J by 9 bases, with 12 bases left in between. The CDR3 is made up of 13 amino acids. CDR1 is KGHSH and CDR2 is LQKENI in the germline V gene. CDR3 DNA sequence: TGTGCCAGCTCACCGGCAGGAGACCGGCCCCAGCATTTT. It encodes CASSPAGDRPQHF.

The rearrangement joins TRBV19 to TRBJ2-6, with D perhaps TRBD1 or TRBD2 (5 bases each). The V and J ends lost 6 bases and 2 bases respectively, with 23 bases between them. This CDR3 has 19 amino acids. Germline CDR1 reads LNHDA; CDR2 reads SQIVND (reference sequence). The CDR3 here is CASSVIGTLLTPGANVLTF. The CDR3 bases are TGTGCCAGTAGCGTAATTGGGACCCTCCTAACCCCTGGGGCCAACGTCCTGACTTTC. The variable domain in full, with the rest retrieved from reference TRBV19 and TRBJ2-6, is DGGITQSPKYLFRKEGQNVTLSCEQNLNHDAMYWYRQDPGQGLRLIYYSQIVNDFQKGDIAEGYSVSREKKESFPLTVTSAQKNPTAFYLCASSVIGTLLTPGANVLTFGAGSRLTVL.

This chain uses TRBV7-2 with TRBJ2-3; possible D gene TRBD2, 5 bases. V was trimmed by 0 bases and J by 5 bases, leaving 18 bases between them. This CDR3 spans 17 amino acids. CDR1 is SGHTA, CDR2 FQGNSA, per germline. The CDR3 DNA reads as TGTGCCAGCAGCTTAGCGCCCCCGAAAACTAGGTTAGATACGCAGTATTTT. This sequence encodes CASSLAPPKTRLDTQYF.

The chain couples TRBV15 to TRBJ2-3, with 8 bases fitting TRBD2. V gave up 0 bases and J gave up 6 bases; unmatched junction bases: 8. The CDR3 covers 16 residues. From germline, CDR1 is LNHNV and CDR2 YYDKDF (reference sequence). The CDR3 reads CATSRDPAGAADTQYF. In DNA form, the CDR3 reads TGTGCCACCAGCAGAGATCCAGCGGGAGCAGCCGATACGCAGTATTTT.

This sequence joins TRBV7-2 and TRBJ2-7; TRBD2 agrees at 7 bases. The ends lost 8 bases at V and 1 base at J; junction bases unmatched: 8. The CDR3 has 14 amino acids. Germline values: CDR1 SGHTA, CDR2 FQGNSA. The CDR3 reads CASHGAGVSYEQYF. CDR3 in DNA: TGTGCCAGCCACGGGGCGGGAGTTTCCTACGAGCAGTACTTC.

This chain connects TRBV4-3 to TRBJ1-1, with D uncertain. This CDR3 is 15 amino acids long. V lost 1 base and J lost 3, with 12 bases in between. CDR1 LGHNA and CDR2 YSLEER come from the germline V gene. This CDR3 reads CASSQGPFGDTEAFF. In DNA form, the CDR3 reads TGCGCCAGCAGCCAAGGGCCCTTCGGGGACACTGAAGCTTTCTTT.

The rearrangement uses TRBV5-5 and TRBJ1-4, with TRBD1 as a possible D gene (6 bases). V lost 0 bases, J lost 8 bases, and 14 bases lay in between. CDR1 SGHKS and CDR2 YYEKEE come from the germline V gene (reference sequence). CDR3 length: 15 amino acids. CDR3 bases: TGTGCCAGCAGCTTGGATAGCCAGGGGTGGGAAAAACTGTTTTTT. Protein sequence: CASSLDSQGWEKLFF.

V gene TRBV7-9 combines with J gene TRBJ2-5; no clear D gene. Deletions cut 5 bases from V and 3 bases from J, with 22 bases between. The length of the CDR3 is 17 residues. In germline, CDR1 is SEHNR, CDR2 FQNEAQ (reference sequence). As DNA, the CDR3 is TGTGCCAGCAGCCTCTCGAGGTGGCAGGTGGGTGAAGAGACCCAGTACTTC. This sequence encodes CASSLSRWQVGEETQYF.